This T cell receptor beta chain was identified during a study of T-cell reconstitution after alpha-beta-depleted transplantation in children. Unique molecular identifiers were incorporated when the TCRbeta library was constructed. TCRdb re-analysed the PCR reads in MiXCR, keeping a single row per CDR3 protein. This sample has about 130,000 distinct CDR3 sequences, with around a tenth found just once. V was trimmed by 0 bases and J by 2 bases, leaving 9 bases between them. The CDR3 contains 14 residues. CDR1 and CDR2 from the germline V gene are DFQATT and SNEGSKA (reference sequence). This clonotype was picked up a small number of times. Antigen specificity is unknown. General study points: Hyperexpanded clones declined; after one year, newly produced T cells mostly supplied diversity. It was reported that alpha-beta T cells came from several hundred expanded graft clones (about two months after transplant).

This clonotype was sampled from a girl less than two years old who had a stem cell transplant for combined immunodeficiency, so the T cells may come from the graft donor. This chain uses TRBV20-1 with TRBJ2-3; D may be TRBD1 or TRBD2 (5 bases each). The sample in question was PBMCs, mostly from graft donor cells, obtained 180 days after TCRalphabeta/CD19-depleted stem cell transplant. CDR3 nucleotides: TGCAGTGCTAGAGATCGGGGCCCCACAGATACGCAGTATTTT. This codes for CSARDRGPTDTQYF.